This note documents a single T cell receptor (beta chain) sequence. Its antigen is not identified. This record belongs to a study of T cell responses to AZD1222 COVID-19 vaccine. Sequencing was performed with immunoSEQ multiplex PCR; in TCRdb, only in-frame clones are kept and a portion is missing. Among roughly 120,000 clones listed, about 90% were seen once. Points from the study as a whole: It was only after the peak T cell response that any repertoires were sampled.

Germline V gene sequence: CDR1 LNHNV, CDR2 YYDKDF (reference sequence). Trimming removed 4 bases from V and 5 bases from J; junction bases left unmatched: 6. The CDR3 length is 15 residues. The sequencing used peripheral blood, collected 28 days after the second AZD1222 dose. The source of this sequence is an adult who received the AZD1222 COVID-19 vaccine. The chain couples TRBV15 to TRBJ2-7, with TRBD2 matching over 12 bases. The CDR3 loop is CATSTSGRAVDEQYF. The CDR3 DNA sequence: TGTGCCACCAGCACTAGCGGGAGGGCCGTCGACGAGCAGTACTTC.